The 19 T cell receptor beta chains below come from one sample, sequenced in a study of T cell responses to AZD1222 COVID-19 vaccine. TCRdb's copy holds only in-frame clones and misses some; the assay was immunoSEQ multiplex PCR. The repertoire holds about 46,000 clones, about 87% seen once, with around 1.1% in the top ten. The sample consisted of peripheral blood, taken 28 days after the second AZD1222 dose. Receptors originate from an adult who received the AZD1222 COVID-19 vaccine.

The V call is TRBV6-2 or TRBV6-3, the J call TRBJ2-5, with 9 bases matching TRBD2. With 6 bases clipped from V and 5 bases from J, the junction kept 7 bases outside the gene matches. The CDR3 has 14 residues. Germline loops: CDR1 MNHEY, CDR2 SVGEGT. DNA for the CDR3: TGTGCCAGCAGCCCGGGACTAGCTTGGGAGACCCAGTACTTC. It encodes CASSPGLAWETQYF.

The rearrangement links TRBV9 to TRBJ2-7, with D possibly being TRBD2 (5 bases). V gave up 0 bases and J gave up 5 bases, with 9 bases separating them. The germline CDR1 and CDR2 sequences are SGDLS and YYNGEE. This CDR3 is built from 13 residues. This CDR3 is CASSVVGGHEQYF. Written as DNA, the CDR3 is TGTGCCAGCAGCGTAGTAGGCGGGCACGAGCAGTACTTC.

This chain links TRBV7-9 with TRBJ2-7; D is perhaps TRBD1 or TRBD2 (5 bases each). Germline V lookup: CDR1 SEHNR, CDR2 FQNEAQ (reference sequence). Trimming removed 7 bases at V and 2 bases at J, with 15 bases between. The CDR3 loop spans 14 amino acids. The DNA for the CDR3 is TGTGCCAGCATGGGACGTCGGTCCCCCTACGAGCAGTACTTC. Translated, it gives CASMGRRSPYEQYF. The entire variable domain, with the rest obtained from reference TRBV7-9 and TRBJ2-7, is as follows: DTGVSQNPRHKITKRGQNVTFRCDPISEHNRLYWYRQTLGQGPEFLTYFQNEAQLEKSRLLSDRFSAERPKGSFSTLEIQRTEQGDSAMYLCASMGRRSPYEQYFGPGTRLTVT.

This chain connects TRBV5-1 to TRBJ2-5; D remains unclear. Germline V lookup: CDR1 SGHRS, CDR2 YFSETQ. Trimming cost V 7 bases and J 2 bases, with 12 bases left between them. The CDR3 has 13 amino acids. The CDR3 protein is CASRREVQETQYF. The CDR3 DNA reads TGCGCCAGCCGTAGAGAAGTTCAAGAGACCCAGTACTTC.

The chain has TRBV4-1 and TRBJ2-7; tentative D call: TRBD2 (5 bases). The germline V gene has CDR1 MGHRA and CDR2 YSYEKL. The CDR3 covers 14 residues. The V and J ends lost 0 bases and 4 bases respectively, with 10 bases between them. The CDR3 protein is CASSQDETGYEQYF. CDR3 DNA sequence: TGCGCCAGCAGCCAAGATGAGACGGGGTACGAGCAGTACTTC.

The gene calls are TRBV18 and TRBJ2-3; 7 bases match TRBD2. The germline V gene has CDR1 KGHSH and CDR2 LQKENI. V was clipped by 2 bases and J by 5 bases; unmatched bases: 4. The CDR3 extends over 14 amino acids. CDR3 sequence: CASSPVLAGDTQYF. The DNA for the CDR3 is TGTGCCAGCTCACCAGTATTAGCGGGAGATACGCAGTATTTT. The whole variable domain, filled in from reference TRBV18 and TRBJ2-3, reads NAGVMQNPRHLVRRRGQEARLRCSPMKGHSHVYWYRQLPEEGLKFMVYLQKENIIDESGMPKERFSAEFPKEGPSILRIQQVVRGDSAAYFCASSPVLAGDTQYFGPGTRLTVL.

J is TRBJ2-1 and V is TRBV9, with 11 bases matching TRBD2. Germline CDR1 and CDR2: SGDLS and YYNGEE. The CDR3 contains 23 residues. V trimming: 4 bases; J trimming: 2 bases; junction bases outside the gene matches: 26. The CDR3 spells CASSLHRSSSLASGRTTYNEQFF. The CDR3 DNA is TGTGCCAGCAGCTTGCATCGCAGTAGCTCTTTGGCTAGCGGGAGGACTACCTACAATGAGCAGTTCTTC.

J is TRBJ1-1 and V is TRBV9; tentative D call: TRBD1 (6 bases). The CDR3 contains 13 residues. Germline V gene lookup returns CDR1 SGDLS and CDR2 YYNGEE. Trimming stripped 2 bases from V and 3 bases from J, with 8 bases between. The CDR3 sequence is CASSVGGYTEAFF. In nucleotides, the CDR3 is TGTGCCAGCAGCGTCGGGGGCTACACTGAAGCTTTCTTT. The variable domain in full, with the rest retrieved from reference TRBV9 and TRBJ1-1, is DSGVTQTPKHLITATGQRVTLRCSPRSGDLSVYWYQQSLDQGLQFLIQYYNGEERAKGNILERFSAQQFPDLHSELNLSSLELGDSALYFCASSVGGYTEAFFGQGTRLTVV.

V gene TRBV2 combines with J gene TRBJ1-2, with 7 bases identical to TRBD1. This CDR3 spans 16 amino acids. J gave up 5 bases and V 0 bases, and 9 bases lay outside the gene matches. The germline V gene has CDR1 SNHLY and CDR2 FYNNEI. CDR3 coding DNA: TGTGCCAGCAGTGAAGCGCTGAGACAGGGAGGGTATGGCTACACCTTC. Its protein product is CASSEALRQGGYGYTF.

The gene calls are TRBV7-8 and TRBJ2-1; D remains ambiguous. Trimming stripped 2 bases from V and 8 bases from J, with 16 bases between. The CDR3 spans 15 residues. Germline loops: CDR1 SGHVS, CDR2 FQNEAQ. The CDR3 loop reads CASSLWVDEPDEQFF. CDR3 nucleotide sequence: TGTGCCAGCAGCTTATGGGTAGATGAACCGGATGAGCAGTTCTTC.

This clone occurred once. The chain combines TRBV9 with TRBJ1-5, with D unclear. V lost 0 bases to trimming and J lost 7 bases, with 11 bases between them. Germline assignment: CDR1 SGDLS and CDR2 YYNGEE. The CDR3 length is 14 residues. Here the CDR3 DNA reads TGTGCCAGCAGCGTAGATGGAGGGAGGCAGCCCCAGCATTTT. This encodes CASSVDGGRQPQHF.

This rearrangement joins TRBV7-2 to TRBJ1-2; D is unclear. V lost 2 bases, J lost 8 bases, and 12 bases lay in between. The CDR3 has 13 residues. Germline V gene sequence: CDR1 SGHTA, CDR2 FQGNSA. CDR3 sequence reads: CASSLPPSRGYTF. CDR3 in DNA: TGTGCCAGCAGCTTACCCCCTTCAAGGGGCTACACCTTC.

This chain uses TRBV7-2 with TRBJ2-5; D gene uncertain. The V end was cut by 1 base, the J end by 0 bases, with 6 bases between. The CDR3 has 14 residues. Germline CDR1 reads SGHTA; CDR2 reads FQGNSA. The CDR3 DNA is TGTGCCAGCAGCTTAGGGGTCGACCAAGAGACCCAGTACTTC. Translated: CASSLGVDQETQYF.

The rearrangement joins TRBV4-3 to TRBJ2-1, with D uncertain. Germline V gene lookup returns CDR1 LGHNA and CDR2 YSLEER. This CDR3 spans 15 amino acids. Trimming cost V 1 base and J 0 bases, with 7 bases left between them. CDR3 in amino acids: CASSQVASSYNEQFF. DNA of the CDR3: TGCGCCAGCAGCCAAGTTGCGAGCTCCTACAATGAGCAGTTCTTC.

The chain employs TRBV4-1 and TRBJ1-5; maybe TRBD1 (6 bases). Germline values: CDR1 MGHRA, CDR2 YSYEKL. The CDR3 has 16 amino acids. Trimming removed 0 bases from V and 6 bases from J, with 15 bases in between. The CDR3 spells CASSQDPKQGSQPQHF. In DNA, the CDR3 is TGCGCCAGCAGCCAAGATCCGAAGCAGGGGAGTCAGCCCCAGCATTTT.

This chain connects TRBV24-1 to TRBJ1-1; maybe TRBD1 (6 bases). CDR1 and CDR2 (germline): KGHDR, SFDVKD. Deletions cut 2 bases from V and 3 bases from J, with 18 bases between. The CDR3 extends over 17 amino acids. The CDR3 region is CATSDSGSGALDTEAFF. In nucleotides, the CDR3 is TGTGCCACCAGTGATTCGGGATCGGGGGCTCTTGACACTGAAGCTTTCTTT.

The chain links TRBV3-1 (or the pseudogene TRBV3-2) to TRBJ1-6; D is undetermined. The CDR3 runs 12 residues. Germline values: CDR1 LGHDT, CDR2 YNNKEL (reference sequence). V was shortened by 3 bases and J by 8 bases, with 5 bases between the two germline ends. CDR3 region: CASSHGDSPLHF. In nucleotides, the CDR3 is TGTGCCAGCAGCCACGGGGATTCACCCCTCCACTTT.

This rearrangement joins TRBV28 to TRBJ2-2; TRBD1 is a possible D gene (6 bases). V was pared by 1 base and J by 0 bases, with 12 bases between. CDR1 is MDHEN, CDR2 SYDVKM, per germline. The CDR3 runs 17 residues. For the CDR3, the DNA is TGTGCCAGCAGTTTATATGGCAGGGGAACGAACACCGGGGAGCTGTTTTTT. Its translation is CASSLYGRGTNTGELFF.

V gene TRBV12-3 or TRBV12-4 combines with J gene TRBJ2-7; TRBD2 might be the D (5 bases). The CDR3 contains 13 residues. The V end was cut by 4 bases, the J end by 3 bases, with 10 bases between. The CDR3 spells CASSSGGGYEQYF. DNA of the CDR3: TGTGCCAGCAGTTCCGGAGGCGGCTACGAGCAGTACTTC.